The entry that follows covers one T cell receptor beta chain sequence. The sample belongs to a study of shared clonotypes between healthy human individuals. About the study: Per-donor plates numbered three CD4 naive, three CD4 memory, two CD8 naive and one CD8 memory.

There are 16 residues in the CDR3. Trimming shortened V by 4 bases and J by 1 base, and 17 bases separated the two germline ends. Germline V gene lookup returns CDR1 SGHRS and CDR2 YFSETQ. This was a deep-level run. Every subset's genomic DNA went evenly onto several immunoSEQ plates. Per sorted-subset replicate PCR, input was 150 to 250 ng DNA, representing about 29,000 T cell genomes. Sequenced by immunoSEQ multiplex PCR; TCRdb stores in-frame clones only, minus some. Of some 1,600,000 clones listed, approximately 98% were seen once; the top ten hold 0.4% to 0.55%. The gene calls are TRBV5-1 and TRBJ2-5; D is unresolved. This TCR derives from a man aged 25-45 years in good health. Sample: naive CD4+ T cells sorted from blood. The sample's subset: CD45RA+ positively selected. CDR3 protein: CASSLSGLGVQETQYF. CDR3 in DNA: TGCGCCAGCAGCCTCTCCGGCCTTGGGGTCCAAGAGACCCAGTACTTC.